One and the same sample provided the 20 T cell receptor beta chains below, sequenced in a study of blood T cell repertoires in COVID-19. Sequenced by immunoSEQ multiplex PCR; TCRdb stores in-frame clones only, minus some. The sample has about 230,000 clones; roughly 84% are singletons. The sample consisted of peripheral blood. These receptors all come from a man aged 35-49 years who had recovered from COVID-19.

The CDR3 reads CASSPDRNEYQPQHF. For the CDR3, the DNA is TGTGCCAGCAGCCCGGACAGGAACGAATATCAGCCCCAGCATTTT. V and J are TRBV3-1 (or the pseudogene TRBV3-2) and TRBJ1-5; TRBD1 matches 7 bases. Germline CDR1 LGHDT, CDR2 YNNKEL (reference sequence). CDR3 length: 15 amino acids. Trimming took 4 bases from V and 5 from J; bases not matched to a gene: 8.

The chain couples TRBV21-1 to TRBJ1-3; the listed D gene, TRBD1, was not tested against the DNA. TRBV21-1 is a recognized pseudogene. This CDR3 is 19 amino acids long. The CDR3 DNA sequence: TGTGCCAGCAGCTCCCGGAAATTTAGGGGACAGTCCTCTGGAAACACCATATATTTT. Translating gives CASSSRKFRGQSSGNTIYF.

This chain connects TRBV19 to TRBJ2-7; 7 nucleotides line up with TRBD2. This CDR3 region has 13 residues. CDR1 and CDR2 (germline): LNHDA, SQIVND (reference sequence). V dropped 9 bases and J dropped 3; count of bases not matched to a gene: 8. In DNA, the CDR3 is TGTGCCAGGGCGGGTCTAGCGGTCTACGAGCAGTACTTC. Its translation: CARAGLAVYEQYF. Combining the CDR3 with reference TRBV19 and TRBJ2-7 gives the whole variable domain DGGITQSPKYLFRKEGQNVTLSCEQNLNHDAMYWYRQDPGQGLRLIYYSQIVNDFQKGDIAEGYSVSREKKESFPLTVTSAQKNPTAFYLCARAGLAVYEQYFGPGTRLTVT.

Comment on this clone: This same CDR3 is encoded by further DNA sequences in the sample. The V call is TRBV10-3, the J call TRBJ1-1; TRBD1 might be the D (5 bases). The germline gives CDR1 ENHRY, CDR2 SYGVKD. This CDR3 has 13 residues. Trimming stripped 4 bases from V and 1 base from J, with 7 bases between. This chain's CDR3 is CAISVTGNTEAFF. CDR3 nucleotide sequence: TGTGCCATCAGTGTAACAGGGAACACTGAAGCTTTCTTT.

J is TRBJ1-2 and V is TRBV4-1; 9 bases are shared with TRBD1. CDR3 length equals 15 residues. V dropped 1 base and J dropped 10; count of bases not matched to a gene: 10. Germline V CDR1 and CDR2: MGHRA, YSYEKL. CDR3 residues: CASSQGPTRTGAYTF. CDR3 coding DNA: TGCGCCAGCAGCCAAGGCCCCACAAGGACAGGGGCCTACACCTTC.

This clone is a singleton in its sample. The chain has TRBV9 and TRBJ1-1, with no clear D. The CDR3 runs to 14 residues. With 0 bases removed from V and 4 bases from J, the gap between germline ends came to 10 bases. The germline V gene has CDR1 SGDLS and CDR2 YYNGEE. The CDR3 bases are TGTGCCAGCAGCGTAGGTCCTCGGGGCACTGAAGCTTTCTTT. Amino acid sequence: CASSVGPRGTEAFF.

The V call is TRBV6-5, the J call TRBJ1-5, with D possibly being TRBD1 (6 bases). The CDR3 is 13 amino acids. V gave up 5 bases and J gave up 6 bases, with 11 bases separating them. The germline V gene encodes CDR1 MNHEY and CDR2 SVGAGI. The CDR3 here is CASSTTGFQPQHF. CDR3 DNA: TGTGCCAGCAGTACAACAGGGTTTCAGCCCCAGCATTTT.

The chain recombines TRBV15 with TRBJ1-4; weak D call: TRBD1 (5 bases). V dropped 3 bases and J dropped 0 bases, with 14 bases sitting between them. Germline V gene sequence: CDR1 LNHNV, CDR2 YYDKDF (reference sequence). CDR3 size: 17 residues. Here the CDR3 reads CATSRVPVGATNEKLFF. The CDR3 bases are TGTGCCACCAGCAGGGTTCCCGTAGGGGCAACTAATGAAAAACTGTTTTTT.

This sequence joins TRBV18 and TRBJ2-6, with D possibly TRBD1 on 6 matching bases. Deletions cut 4 bases from V and 0 bases from J, with 7 bases between. The CDR3 is 15 residues long. Per the germline V gene, CDR1 is KGHSH and CDR2 is LQKENI. CDR3 sequence reads: CASSQQGSGANVLTF. The CDR3 DNA reads as TGTGCCAGCTCACAACAGGGCTCTGGGGCCAACGTCCTGACTTTC.

In its sample, this clone was seen a few times. The chain employs TRBV11-2 and TRBJ1-1; no clear D gene. This CDR3 is 13 amino acids long. V lost 1 base and J lost 6, with 9 bases in between. Germline V gene data show CDR1 as SGHAT and CDR2 as FQNNGV. The CDR3: CASSLGLPAEAFF. In DNA, the CDR3 is TGTGCCAGCAGCTTAGGGCTGCCAGCTGAAGCTTTCTTT.

The rearrangement links TRBV6-2 or TRBV6-3 to TRBJ2-1; 7 nucleotides match TRBD2. The CDR3 loop spans 18 amino acids. Germline assignment: CDR1 MNHEY and CDR2 SVGEGT. V was clipped by 3 bases and J by 0 bases; unmatched bases: 11. The CDR3 DNA reads as TGTGCCAGCAGTTATACATTGGAGTCTAGCGGCTCCTACAATGAGCAGTTCTTC. It encodes CASSYTLESSGSYNEQFF.

The chain combines TRBV7-2 with TRBJ1-1; TRBD1 matches at 7 bases. Germline V lookup: CDR1 SGHTA, CDR2 FQGNSA. V dropped 4 bases and J dropped 9; count of bases not matched to a gene: 14. This CDR3 is 15 amino acids long. The CDR3 DNA sequence: TGTGCCAGCAGCTATCTAGGGACACAGGGGATCCAAGCTTTCTTT. It translates to CASSYLGTQGIQAFF.

The V and J genes are TRBV19 and TRBJ2-1, with TRBD2 matching over 10 bases. The V segment lost 3 bases and the J segment 6 bases; nucleotides outside the gene matches: 11. CDR1 and CDR2 from the germline V gene are LNHDA and SQIVND (reference sequence). The CDR3 loop spans 17 amino acids. The DNA for the CDR3 is TGTGCCAGTAGTATCTCTCCGGCTAGCGGGAGTTCCAATGAGCAGTTCTTC. This gives the protein CASSISPASGSSNEQFF.

The chain is built from TRBV6-5 and TRBJ2-7; 9 positions match TRBD2. J was trimmed by 2 bases and V by 7 bases; bases with no gene match: 6. In germline, CDR1 is MNHEY, CDR2 SVGAGI. CDR3 length: 14 amino acids. The CDR3 nucleotides are TGTGCCAGCACCCCCTTAGCGGGGGCCTACGAGCAGTACTTC. This sequence encodes CASTPLAGAYEQYF.

The chain employs TRBV2 and TRBJ2-7; D is perhaps TRBD2 (5 bases). CDR3 size: 14 residues. The germline V and J ends were trimmed by 2 bases and 3 bases, with 11 bases remaining between them. Per germline, CDR1 SNHLY and CDR2 FYNNEI. CDR3 sequence reads: CASSESTDFYEQYF. The CDR3 DNA sequence: TGTGCCAGCAGTGAATCCACGGACTTCTACGAGCAGTACTTC.

This clone has only one observation. The rearrangement links TRBV7-8 to TRBJ2-2; 7 positions agree with TRBD1. Germline CDR1 SGHVS, CDR2 FQNEAQ. The CDR3 loop spans 14 amino acids. Losses at the gene ends were 2 bases for V and 6 bases for J; bases not matched to a gene: 3. CDR3 nucleotides: TGTGCCAGCAGCTTACTGACAGGGTCCGGGGAGCTGTTTTTT. This encodes CASSLLTGSGELFF.

The V gene is TRBV9, the J gene TRBJ2-7; TRBD1 is a possible D gene (7 bases). V was clipped by 3 bases and J by 7 bases, with 11 bases between them. CDR3 length: 12 amino acids. Germline CDR1 is SGDLS and CDR2 is YYNGEE. CDR3 nucleotide sequence: TGTGCCAGCAGCGCCTCAGGGGGGGAGCAGTACTTC. Its translation: CASSASGGEQYF.

This chain joins TRBV27 and TRBJ2-1, with D unclear. The CDR3 runs 14 residues. Trimming took off 8 bases at V and 9 bases at J, with 20 bases between the two ends. Germline V CDR1 and CDR2: MNHEY, SMNVEV (reference sequence). CDR3: CASANPRRNGEQFF. The CDR3 region has the DNA TGTGCCAGCGCCAATCCACGGCGGAATGGTGAGCAGTTCTTC.

This clone showed up just once. This sequence joins TRBV19 and TRBJ2-5; 8 bases agree with TRBD1. Trimming at V came to 3 bases and at J to 5 bases, leaving 17 bases not matched to a gene. The V gene's germline CDR1 is LNHDA and CDR2 SQIVND (reference sequence). The CDR3 extends over 18 amino acids. The CDR3 DNA sequence: TGTGCCAGTAGTATGCCTCTACGCGGACAGGGTATCTGGGAGACCCAGTACTTC. It yields the protein CASSMPLRGQGIWETQYF.

The rearrangement joins TRBV4-1 to TRBJ1-1; D remains unclear. This CDR3 spans 13 amino acids. V was pared by 2 bases and J by 4 bases, with 8 bases between. Germline-derived CDR1 and CDR2 are MGHRA and YSYEKL. CDR3 bases: TGCGCCAGCAGCCAAAGACCAGGCACTGAAGCTTTCTTT. This gives the protein CASSQRPGTEAFF.